This T cell receptor beta chain derives from a study of beta chain features in type 1 diabetes. This clone came up a few times. Other DNA variants within this sample encode the same CDR3. Every bit of the isolated RNA underwent reverse transcription, so sequencing read expressed TCRB transcripts. Each sample of naive, central memory or regulatory T cells had, on average, about 3.57 million reads. Sequenced by immunoSEQ multiplex PCR; TCRdb stores in-frame clones only, minus some. Among 450,000 to 600,000 clones listed, 30% were seen once. J lost 2 bases, V lost 4 bases, and 4 bases had no gene match. Germline V CDR1 and CDR2: SGHRS, YFSETQ. The CDR3 is 15 amino acids. Central memory, naive, regulatory and stem cell-like memory CD4+ cells were sorted by CD45RO/CCR7/CD25/CD127/CD95/CD27. Each population that was sorted was more than 98% pure.

The gene calls are TRBV5-1 and TRBJ2-7; 12 bases map to TRBD2. Material: naive CD4+ T cells from blood. The source is a man aged 18 to 30 in good health. CDR3 loop: CASSLLAGGPYEQYF. The CDR3 nucleotides are TGCGCCAGCAGCCTCCTAGCGGGAGGGCCCTACGAGCAGTACTTC.